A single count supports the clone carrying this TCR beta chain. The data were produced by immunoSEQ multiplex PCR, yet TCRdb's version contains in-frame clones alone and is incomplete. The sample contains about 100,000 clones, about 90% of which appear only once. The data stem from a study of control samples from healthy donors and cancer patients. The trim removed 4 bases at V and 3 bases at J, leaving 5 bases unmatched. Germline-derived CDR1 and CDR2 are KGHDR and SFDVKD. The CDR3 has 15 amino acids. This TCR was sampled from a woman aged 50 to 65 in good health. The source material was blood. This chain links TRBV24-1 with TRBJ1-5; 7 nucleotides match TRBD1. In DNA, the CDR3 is TGTGCCACCAGTGAGGGTACAGGGGACAATCAGCCCCAGCATTTT. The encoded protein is CATSEGTGDNQPQHF.